Following are 30 T cell receptor beta chains from one sample sequenced in a study of blood T cell repertoires in COVID-19. Method: immunoSEQ multiplex PCR; TCRdb's copy keeps in-frame clones and lacks some. Among some 280,000 clones, about nine tenths were seen once, and the ten largest hold about 3%. Material: peripheral blood. These receptors originate from a woman in her twenties or thirties with active or convalescent COVID-19.

This clone is a singleton in its sample. CDR3 nucleotide sequence: TGTGCCAGCAGTCAGGCACACGAGCAGTACTTC. This encodes CASSQAHEQYF. The gene calls are TRBV6-2 or TRBV6-3 and TRBJ2-7; D gene unclear. V was clipped by 5 bases and J by 5 bases, with 7 bases between them. Germline assignment: CDR1 MNHEY and CDR2 SVGEGT. This CDR3 has 11 amino acids.

This clone was seen repeatedly, ten times or more. V gene TRBV28 combines with J gene TRBJ2-7, with D perhaps matching TRBD2 (5 bases). The CDR3 spans 11 residues. The V gene's germline CDR1 is MDHEN and CDR2 SYDVKM. V was cut by 6 bases and J by 2 bases, with 5 bases left in between. Here the CDR3 reads CASRGAYEQYF. For the CDR3, the DNA is TGTGCCAGCAGGGGAGCCTACGAGCAGTACTTC.

The chain couples TRBV7-3 to TRBJ2-7, with a possible D match to TRBD2 (6 bases). The CDR3 is 14 amino acids. The germline V and J ends were trimmed by 5 bases and 4 bases, with 15 bases remaining between them. Per germline, CDR1 SGHTA and CDR2 FQGTGA. CDR3 in amino acids: CASSGPGRPYEQYF. The CDR3 nucleotides read TGTGCCAGCAGCGGACCCGGGAGACCATACGAGCAGTACTTC. Using reference TRBV7-3 and TRBJ2-7 for the parts outside the CDR3, the full variable domain is GAGVSQTPSNKVTEKGKYVELRCDPISGHTALYWYRQSLGQGPEFLIYFQGTGAADDSGLPNDRFFAVRPEGSVSTLKIQRTERGDSAVYLCASSGPGRPYEQYFGPGTRLTVT.

The rearrangement joins TRBV30 to TRBJ1-5, with D unclear. CDR3 length: 13 amino acids. V lost 2 bases to trimming and J lost 3 bases, with 8 bases between them. Germline V lookup: CDR1 GTSNPN, CDR2 SVGIG (reference sequence). For the CDR3, the DNA is TGTGCCTGGAGTTTAAGCCTCAATCAGCCCCAGCATTTT. Its protein is CAWSLSLNQPQHF. The whole variable domain, remainder taken from reference TRBV30 and TRBJ1-5, is SQTIHQWPATLVQPVGSPLSLECTVEGTSNPNLYWYRQAAGRGLQLLFYSVGIGQISSEVPQNLSASRPQDRQFILSSKKLLLSDSGFYLCAWSLSLNQPQHFGDGTRLSIL.

This chain joins TRBV7-2 and TRBJ1-1; maybe TRBD1 (5 bases). Germline V gives CDR1 SGHTA, CDR2 FQGNSA. The V and J ends lost 5 bases and 1 base respectively, with 8 bases between them. The CDR3 is 13 residues long. This CDR3 reads CASSPQGNTEAFF. The CDR3 nucleotides read TGTGCCAGCAGCCCCCAGGGGAACACTGAAGCTTTCTTT.

This clone has only one observation. The chain joins TRBV2 to TRBJ2-4, with D possibly TRBD2 on 6 matching bases. The CDR3 is 17 amino acids. V gave up 5 bases and J gave up 6 bases, with 23 bases separating them. Germline lookup yields CDR1 SNHLY and CDR2 FYNNEI. This CDR3 is CASSLAILAGGANIQYF. The CDR3 region has the DNA TGTGCCAGCAGTCTTGCCATACTAGCTGGCGGCGCAAACATTCAGTACTTC.

CDR3 sequence: CASSPQAVGTQYF. The DNA of the CDR3 is TGTGCCAGCAGCCCCCAGGCCGTCGGGACCCAGTACTTC. The chain combines TRBV6-2 or TRBV6-3 with TRBJ2-5; the D is unclear. The germline V gene has CDR1 MNHEY and CDR2 SVGEGT. V gave up 6 bases and J gave up 7 bases, with 15 bases separating them. The CDR3 consists of 13 residues.

V is TRBV27 and J is TRBJ2-5; D is ambiguous. The CDR3 covers 14 residues. The ends were cut back, 0 bases at V and 1 base at J, with 6 bases in the middle. From germline, CDR1 is MNHEY and CDR2 SMNVEV (reference sequence). CDR3 in amino acids: CASSLSGVQETQYF. Written as DNA, the CDR3 is TGTGCCAGCAGTTTATCGGGCGTCCAAGAGACCCAGTACTTC.

As DNA, the CDR3 is TGCGCCAGCAGCCAAGATGCCAGGGCCGTCACTGAAGCTTTCTTT. It is translated as CASSQDARAVTEAFF. The chain couples TRBV4-3 to TRBJ1-1, with D perhaps matching TRBD1 (5 bases). The CDR3 runs to 15 residues. Looked up from germline, CDR1 is LGHNA and CDR2 is YSLEER. The V end was cut by 0 bases, the J end by 4 bases, with 12 bases between.

The chain uses TRBV6-2 or TRBV6-3 and TRBJ1-2, with D perhaps matching TRBD1 (6 bases). The CDR3 extends over 16 amino acids. The germline CDR1 and CDR2 sequences are MNHEY and SVGEGT. The germline V and J ends were trimmed by 5 bases and 0 bases, with 16 bases remaining between them. CDR3 amino acids: CASSPQGNDANYGYTF. In DNA, the CDR3 is TGTGCCAGCAGTCCACAGGGTAATGACGCTAACTATGGCTACACCTTC.

This clone appeared once. This sequence joins TRBV7-2 and TRBJ2-3, with 9 bases that match TRBD2. This CDR3 spans 16 amino acids. The trim removed 5 bases at V and 2 bases at J, leaving 8 bases unmatched. CDR1 SGHTA and CDR2 FQGNSA come from the germline V gene. The CDR3 here is CASSRTPGLATDTQYF. The CDR3 DNA reads as TGTGCCAGCAGCCGGACCCCGGGACTAGCCACAGATACGCAGTATTTT.

The rearrangement links TRBV23-1 to TRBJ1-5; D call uncertain. TRBV23-1 is an ORF, and what it does is uncertain. This CDR3 comprises 10 residues. V lost 11 bases, J lost 4 bases, and 6 bases lay in between. CDR3 nucleotide sequence: TGCGCCGGCCGAAATCAGCCCCAGCATTTT. Protein sequence: CAGRNQPQHF.

V is TRBV4-3 and J is TRBJ2-3; 7 bases fit TRBD1. The V and J ends lost 1 base and 1 base, in that order; junction bases with no gene match: 11. The germline gives CDR1 LGHNA, CDR2 YSLEER. This CDR3 has 18 amino acids. The CDR3 DNA reads as TGCGCCAGCAGCCAAGGGCTTCCTGGGACAGTGGGCACAGATACGCAGTATTTT. It is translated as CASSQGLPGTVGTDTQYF.

This sequence joins TRBV7-6 and TRBJ1-1, with D maybe TRBD1 (6 bases). Per germline, CDR1 SGHVS and CDR2 FNYEAQ. CDR3 length: 16 amino acids. V was shortened by 0 bases and J by 1 base, with 12 bases between the two germline ends. Here the CDR3 DNA reads TGTGCCAGCAGCTTAGCGCTCCTCAGGGGGAACACTGAAGCTTTCTTT. This sequence encodes CASSLALLRGNTEAFF.

There are a few counts of this clone. The chain employs TRBV28 and TRBJ1-5; possibly TRBD1 for D (6 bases). Trimming took off 4 bases at V and 2 bases at J, with 21 bases between the two ends. The CDR3 covers 18 residues. The germline V gene has CDR1 MDHEN and CDR2 SYDVKM. The CDR3 region has the DNA TGTGCCAGCAGTTCCCCCGGGACACCATTTGATGGCAATCAGCCCCAGCATTTT. Protein: CASSSPGTPFDGNQPQHF. The whole variable domain, remainder taken from reference TRBV28 and TRBJ1-5, is DVKVTQSSRYLVKRTGEKVFLECVQDMDHENMFWYRQDPGLGLRLIYFSYDVKMKEKGDIPEGYSVSREKKERFSLILESASTNQTSMYLCASSSPGTPFDGNQPQHFGDGTRLSIL.

The rearrangement uses TRBV14 and TRBJ2-2, with a weak D call TRBD2 (5 bases). The V gene's germline CDR1 is SGHDN and CDR2 FVKESK. V lost 6 bases and J lost 1, with 15 bases in between. CDR3 size: 16 residues. CDR3 loop: CASSPYPGRNTGELFF. The CDR3 DNA reads TGTGCCAGCAGTCCCTACCCGGGGAGGAACACCGGGGAGCTGTTTTTT.

In DNA, the CDR3 is TGCGCCAGCAGCTTGGTCGGGGGAAACACCGGGGAGCTGTTTTTT. Translated: CASSLVGGNTGELFF. The chain links TRBV5-1 to TRBJ2-2, with a weak D call TRBD2 (6 bases). V was shortened by 0 bases and J by 2 bases, with 8 bases between the two germline ends. CDR3 length: 15 residues. Germline V gives CDR1 SGHRS, CDR2 YFSETQ.

V gene TRBV11-2 combines with J gene TRBJ1-2; D is unresolved. Germline lookup yields CDR1 SGHAT and CDR2 FQNNGV. The CDR3 loop spans 13 amino acids. V lost 3 bases to trimming and J lost 3 bases, with 8 bases between them. CDR3 region: CASSFNGDYGYTF. The CDR3, as DNA: TGTGCCAGCAGCTTTAACGGTGACTATGGCTACACCTTC.

The chain carries TRBV28 and TRBJ1-2, with 9 bases matching TRBD1. The CDR3 spans 16 residues. CDR1 and CDR2 (germline): MDHEN, SYDVKM. Trimming removed 6 bases from V and 4 bases from J; junction bases left unmatched: 12. Here the CDR3 reads CASSPPLLQGAYGYTF. CDR3 coding DNA: TGTGCCAGCAGCCCACCCCTTTTACAGGGGGCCTATGGCTACACCTTC.

The gene calls are TRBV5-1 and TRBJ2-3; 12 bases match TRBD2. Germline V gene lookup returns CDR1 SGHRS and CDR2 YFSETQ. This CDR3 contains 18 residues. The V gene end was trimmed by 0 bases and the J gene end by 3 bases; junction bases not matched to a gene: 8. CDR3 in DNA: TGCGCCAGCAGCTTGGTTCCCACTACTAGCGGGGGGACAGATACGCAGTATTTT. Amino acids: CASSLVPTTSGGTDTQYF.

The chain links TRBV6-5 to TRBJ1-4; 9 bases are shared with TRBD1. CDR3 length: 15 residues. The trim removed 4 bases at V and 8 bases at J, leaving 8 bases unmatched. Germline lookup yields CDR1 MNHEY and CDR2 SVGAGI. CDR3 sequence reads: CASSSRDREGEKLFF. The DNA of the CDR3 is TGTGCCAGCAGTTCACGGGACAGGGAAGGAGAAAAACTGTTTTTT.

There are a few counts of this clone. The same CDR3 also results from other DNA sequences found in this sample. The chain is built from TRBV27 and TRBJ1-6, with D uncertain. Trimming shortened V by 5 bases and J by 7 bases, and 6 bases separated the two germline ends. Germline V gene lookup returns CDR1 MNHEY and CDR2 SMNVEV (reference sequence). CDR3 length: 12 amino acids. CDR3 residues: CASSRFNSPLHF. The DNA for the CDR3 is TGTGCCAGCAGTCGGTTCAATTCACCCCTCCACTTT.

This chain joins TRBV6-1 and TRBJ2-1; maybe TRBD2 (6 bases). Germline-derived CDR1 and CDR2 are MNHNS and SASEGT. V was trimmed by 3 bases and J by 8 bases, leaving 11 bases between them. This CDR3 contains 13 residues. CDR3 sequence (DNA): TGTGCCAGCAGTGAGACTAGTTTCCATGAGCAGTTCTTC. It is translated as CASSETSFHEQFF.

The chain couples TRBV2 to TRBJ1-2, with 11 bases matching TRBD1. The V gene end was trimmed by 6 bases and the J gene end by 6 bases; junction bases not matched to a gene: 12. CDR1 is SNHLY and CDR2 is FYNNEI in the germline V gene. CDR3 length equals 16 residues. DNA for the CDR3: TGTGCCAGCAGCCTGGACAGGGGGCGTGGGGGGAATGGCTACACCTTC. This encodes CASSLDRGRGGNGYTF.

The V call is TRBV28, the J call TRBJ2-3; D possibly corresponds to TRBD2 (5 bases). This CDR3 is 16 amino acids long. The ends were cut back, 8 bases at V and 3 bases at J, with 21 bases in the middle. CDR1 is MDHEN and CDR2 is SYDVKM in the germline V gene. This CDR3 reads CASAALRTGDTDTQYF. In DNA, the CDR3 is TGTGCCAGCGCCGCTCTTCGTACCGGGGATACAGATACGCAGTATTTT.

The chain carries TRBV30 and TRBJ2-2; 13 bases match TRBD2. The CDR3 runs 16 residues. CDR1 and CDR2 (germline): GTSNPN, SVGIG (reference sequence). After removal of 0 bases from V and 5 bases from J, the junction contained 3 bases not matched to a gene. The CDR3, as DNA: TGTGCCTGGAGTGTGCGGACTAGCGGGGGTACCGGGGAGCTGTTTTTT. Amino acid sequence: CAWSVRTSGGTGELFF.

Note on this clone: Its ends do not fully match the called genes, so a read error is possible. This chain connects TRBV2 to TRBJ1-1; no firm D call. CDR3 length: 15 amino acids. Germline V gene lookup returns CDR1 SNHLY and CDR2 FYNNEI. Here the CDR3 DNA reads TGTGCCAGCAGTGTGGCCCCGGACTTGAACACTGGAGCTTTCTTT. Translation gives CASSVAPDLNTGAFF.

The V and J genes are TRBV7-2 and TRBJ2-7; no clear D. V was trimmed by 1 base and J by 2 bases, leaving 9 bases between them. This CDR3 has 14 residues. The V gene's germline CDR1 is SGHTA and CDR2 FQGNSA. DNA of the CDR3: TGTGCCAGCAGCTTAGTCGCAGGCACCTACGAGCAGTACTTC. Its translation: CASSLVAGTYEQYF.

This clone was seen a few times. The chain joins TRBV4-3 to TRBJ1-3, with D hard to call. V dropped 1 base and J dropped 0 bases, with 7 bases sitting between them. Germline CDR1 reads LGHNA; CDR2 reads YSLEER. This CDR3 region has 15 residues. CDR3 bases: TGCGCCAGCAGCCAAGTAGATCTCTCTGGAAACACCATATATTTT. Amino acid sequence: CASSQVDLSGNTIYF.

The V call is TRBV7-3, the J call TRBJ2-7, with D uncertain. V was trimmed by 2 bases and J by 2 bases, leaving 10 bases between them. Germline V gives CDR1 SGHTA, CDR2 FQGTGA. The CDR3 loop spans 14 amino acids. Here the CDR3 reads CASSLGPTTYEQYF. The CDR3 DNA follows: TGTGCCAGCAGCTTAGGGCCGACCACCTACGAGCAGTACTTC.